The sample holds one count of the clone carrying this T cell receptor (beta chain). Its matching antigen is unknown. The sample comes from a study of cytomegalovirus exposure and HLA in healthy donors. Study-level findings and limits: In a later analysis, V- and J-gene trimming of beta chains associated with a DCLRE1C missense variant, replicated independently.

The CDR3 runs 17 residues. The J segment lost 3 bases and the V segment lost 1 base, leaving 12 bases of the junction unmatched. Germline assignment: CDR1 SEHNR and CDR2 FQNEAQ (reference sequence). Vbeta (60) and Jbeta (13) primers were used in the PCR. The method was immunoSEQ multiplex PCR; TCRdb's version includes in-frame clones alone and lacks a portion of them. The sample has 95,000 to 100,000 clones, approximately 75% seen once; the top ten hold 1.5% to 2%. The chain has TRBV7-9 and TRBJ2-7, with 7 bases that match TRBD2. The sequenced material came from PBMCs. The sequence was collected from a woman between 40 and 55 years old in good health and CMV-seronegative. CDR3 residues: CASSLVGSLAANYEQYF. The CDR3, as DNA: TGTGCCAGCAGCTTAGTTGGGAGTCTAGCGGCAAACTACGAGCAGTACTTC.